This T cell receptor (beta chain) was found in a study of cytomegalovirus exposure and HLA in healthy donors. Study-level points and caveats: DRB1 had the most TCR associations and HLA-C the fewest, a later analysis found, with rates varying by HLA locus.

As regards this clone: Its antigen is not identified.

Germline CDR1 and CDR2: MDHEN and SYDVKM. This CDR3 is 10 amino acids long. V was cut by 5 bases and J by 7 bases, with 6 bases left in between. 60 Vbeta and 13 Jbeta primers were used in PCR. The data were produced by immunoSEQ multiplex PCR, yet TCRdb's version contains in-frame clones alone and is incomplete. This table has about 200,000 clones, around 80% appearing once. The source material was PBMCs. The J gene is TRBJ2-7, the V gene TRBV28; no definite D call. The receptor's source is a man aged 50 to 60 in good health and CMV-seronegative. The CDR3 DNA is TGTGCCAGCAGTACCCGGGAGCAGTACTTC. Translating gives CASSTREQYF.